The rows below give T cell receptor beta chains drawn from one sample of a study of OX40 agonist ivuxolimab in advanced cancers. Assay used: immunoSEQ multiplex PCR; TCRdb lists only in-frame clones, some missing. This sample has around 19,000 clones, with around 84% found just once. This specimen consisted of CD4+ or CD8+ T cells sorted from blood, obtained in a trial of the OX40 agonist ivuxolimab. These receptors all stem from an adult with an advanced solid tumor such as melanoma, head and neck, liver or kidney cancer. Both conserved end residues are part of each CDR3. The order of the fields is D gene, V gene, clone size, CDR3 length, J gene, CDR3 DNA, CDR3 protein. A D gene is named only where the DNA matches it firmly. Some rows mark clone size as missing; the rest say once, few, many or name a class of expanded clone.

TRBD1	TRBV14	.	17	TRBJ2-7	TGTGCCAGCAGCCAAGATTGGGTACAGGGGGCCTCCTACGAGCAGTACTTC	CASSQDWVQGASYEQYF
TRBD2	TRBV13	.	16	TRBJ2-1	TGTGCCAGCAGCTCAATATCAGCGGGGGGGTATAATGAGCAGTTCTTC	CASSSISAGGYNEQFF
TRBD2	TRBV28	.	14	TRBJ2-3	TGTGCCAGCAGAAATCCGGGACTAACAGATACGCAGTATTTT	CASRNPGLTDTQYF
TRBD1	TRBV5-8	.	17	TRBJ1-4	TGTGCCAGCAGCTTGCTCCCGCTTTCCAGGGGGGTTGAAAAACTGTTTTTT	CASSLLPLSRGVEKLFF
TRBD2	TRBV7-2	.	17	TRBJ2-1	TGTGCCAGCAGCTTAGGAGCGGGGGGGAGCTCCTACAATGAGCAGTTCTTC	CASSLGAGGSSYNEQFF
.	TRBV9	.	17	TRBJ1-2	TGTGCCAGCAGCGGGATGTTAAAGGGGGGCAGCTCCTATGGCTACACCTTC	CASSGMLKGGSSYGYTF
.	TRBV6-6	.	13	TRBJ2-7	TGTGCCAGCAATTTACAGGAGTCCTACGAGCAGTACTTC	CASNLQESYEQYF
TRBD1	TRBV28	.	14	TRBJ2-5	TGTGCCAGCAGTCTGGGACAGCCCCAAGAGACCCAGTACTTC	CASSLGQPQETQYF
.	TRBV28	.	13	TRBJ1-6	TGTGCCAGCAGTTTAGTCGGTAATTCACCCCTCCACTTT	CASSLVGNSPLHF
.	TRBV19	.	16	TRBJ2-5	TGTGCCAGTAGTCCTCAACAGGTGGATCTAGAAGAGACCCAGTACTTC	CASSPQQVDLEETQYF
TRBD1	TRBV9	.	15	TRBJ1-1	TGTGCCAGCAGCCCCCCAAACAGGGGGTTCACTGAAGCTTTCTTT	CASSPPNRGFTEAFF
.	TRBV9	.	13	TRBJ2-7	TGTGCCAGCAGCGCACCCGAGGTTTCCGAGCAGTACTTC	CASSAPEVSEQYF
TRBD1	TRBV10-1	.	16	TRBJ1-5	TGCGCCAGCAGTCGAAATGGACAGGGGGTGGGACAGCCCCAGCATTTT	CASSRNGQGVGQPQHF
TRBD2	TRBV28	.	15	TRBJ2-3	TGTGCCAGCAGACGGACTAGCGGGAGGGCAGATACGCAGTATTTT	CASRRTSGRADTQYF
.	TRBV10-3	.	13	TRBJ1-1	TGTGCCATCAGTGAGTCCTCAGGTTCTGAAGCTTTCTTT	CAISESSGSEAFF
TRBD2	TRBV5-4	.	17	TRBJ2-1	TGTGCCGGCAGCCAAAAGACGACTAGCGGGAGTGTACATGAGCAGTTCTTC	CAGSQKTTSGSVHEQFF
.	TRBV13	.	14	TRBJ2-4	TGTGCCAGCAGCTTCCTTGGAGGGGCGGACATTCAGTACTTC	CASSFLGGADIQYF
TRBD1	TRBV10-2	.	15	TRBJ2-2	TGCGCCAGCGGACAGGGGCCCGCCTTCGCCGGGGAGCTGTTTTTT	CASGQGPAFAGELFF
.	TRBV9	.	15	TRBJ2-3	TGTGCCAGCAGCGCTTCCGGACCCAGCACAGATACGCAGTATTTT	CASSASGPSTDTQYF
TRBD2	TRBV27	.	18	TRBJ2-2	TGTGCCAGCAGTTTAAGGGTAGCGGGAGATCTAGGACACGGGGAGCTGTTTTTT	CASSLRVAGDLGHGELFF
TRBD1	TRBV10-3	.	16	TRBJ2-1	TGTGCCATCAGTGAGTCGAAGGGACAGGGGTACAATGAGCAGTTCTTC	CAISESKGQGYNEQFF
.	TRBV29-1	.	12	TRBJ2-1	TGCAGCGTTGGGAGTCCGCGCCATGAGCAGTTCTTC	CSVGSPRHEQFF
.	TRBV7-2	.	18	TRBJ2-1	TGTGCCAGCAGCTCTAGCGTAAGCCGCAGGAGCTCCTACAATGAGCAGTTCTTC	CASSSSVSRRSSYNEQFF
TRBD1	TRBV18	.	17	TRBJ2-7	TGTGCCAGCTCACCAGTCGCAGGGGGCTCGATGAAATACGAGCAGTACTTC	CASSPVAGGSMKYEQYF
TRBD2	TRBV6-1	.	14	TRBJ2-3	TGTGCCAGCAGTGACCGGGCGGGGGGCACAACGCAGTATTTT	CASSDRAGGTTQYF
.	TRBV19	medium-sized	12	TRBJ2-7	TGTGCCAGTAGTATAGGATCGGGCGAGCAGTACTTC	CASSIGSGEQYF
.	TRBV11-2	.	16	TRBJ2-3	TGTGCCAGCAGCTTAGGCAGAGGGAGAAGCACAGATACGCAGTATTTT	CASSLGRGRSTDTQYF
.	TRBV7-6	.	15	TRBJ2-2	TGTGCCAGCAGCTCCGGTGGTGTACGCACCGGGGAGCTGTTTTTT	CASSSGGVRTGELFF
TRBD1	TRBV4-1	once	15	TRBJ2-2	TGCGCCAGCAGCCCGAAGAACAGGGGACCCGGGGAGCTGTTTTTT	CASSPKNRGPGELFF
.	TRBV7-9	.	15	TRBJ2-7	TGTGCCAGCAGCTTAGTCGGGCAGATAACCTACGAGCAGTACTTC	CASSLVGQITYEQYF
.	TRBV29-1	.	12	TRBJ2-7	TGCAGCGTTGACGGCGGTACCTACGAGCAGTACTTC	CSVDGGTYEQYF
.	TRBV11-2	.	13	TRBJ1-2	TGTGCCAGCAGCTTAGGGGGGCGCGTTGGCTACACCTTC	CASSLGGRVGYTF
.	TRBV28	.	14	TRBJ1-2	TGTGCCAGCAGTTCCTTCCAGACATTTTATGGCTACACCTTC	CASSSFQTFYGYTF
.	TRBV7-8	.	16	TRBJ2-7	TGTGCCAGCAGCTTAGCATTTTTGGGGCTAGCCGTCGAGCAGTACTTC	CASSLAFLGLAVEQYF
TRBD2	TRBV5-4	.	16	TRBJ2-2	TGTGCCAGCAGCTCGGACTGGTGGGAGGGTACCGGGGAGCTGTTTTTT	CASSSDWWEGTGELFF
.	TRBV7-9	.	13	TRBJ2-7	TGTGCCAGCAGCTTACGGGATTCCTACGAGCAGTACTTC	CASSLRDSYEQYF
TRBD1	TRBV6-6	.	16	TRBJ1-4	TGTGCCAGCAGTTACCTAGTTAGGGGGCTATGGGAAAAACTGTTTTTT	CASSYLVRGLWEKLFF
.	TRBV4-1	.	15	TRBJ2-7	TGCGCCAGCAGCCCCCTTGTGGAGGGAAACTACGAGCAGTACTTC	CASSPLVEGNYEQYF